The source of this T cell receptor beta chain is a study of OX40 agonist ivuxolimab in advanced cancers. Study-level findings and limits: Averaging showed that CD8+ T cells had more expanded clones than CD4+ did.

Regarding this clone: Its target is not known.

Libraries were prepared by immunoSEQ multiplex PCR; TCRdb keeps only in-frame clonotypes and omits some of them. The sample includes about 80,000 clones, about 94% of them seen just once. Germline CDR1 LNHNV, CDR2 YYDKDF (reference sequence). The V end lost 6 bases, the J end lost 1 base, and 12 bases lay between the germline ends. The CDR3 runs to 15 residues. This sequence joins TRBV15 and TRBJ2-2; D is unresolved. The specimen comprised CD4+ or CD8+ T cells sorted from blood, sampled in a trial of the OX40 agonist ivuxolimab. This sequence originates from an adult with an advanced solid tumor such as melanoma, head and neck, liver or kidney cancer. DNA for the CDR3: TGTGCCACCAGAAATGGCGCCCTGAACACCGGGGAGCTGTTTTTT. Amino acid sequence: CATRNGALNTGELFF.